These 19 T cell receptor beta chains came from one sample sequenced in a study of blood T cell repertoires in COVID-19. The protocol was immunoSEQ multiplex PCR, while the TCRdb copy is restricted to in-frame clones and leaves out a portion. The sample includes some 170,000 clones, more than 80% seen only once; the top ten take roughly 8%. Sequencing was performed on peripheral blood. The source of these receptors is a woman aged 55 to 70 with acute or convalescent COVID-19.

V gene TRBV6-5 combines with J gene TRBJ1-4; a possible D gene is TRBD1 (6 bases). The CDR3 is made up of 13 amino acids. Per the germline V gene, CDR1 is MNHEY and CDR2 is SVGAGI. With 10 bases removed from V and 12 bases from J, the gap between germline ends came to 21 bases. CDR3 in DNA: TGTGCCACTAACCGCTTCCCCGAGGGGGAACTGTTTTTT. Amino acid sequence: CATNRFPEGELFF.

This clone was found a few times. Here the CDR3 reads CAATPNSPLHF. The CDR3 DNA reads as TGTGCCGCGACACCTAATTCACCCCTCCACTTT. The chain has TRBV24-1 and TRBJ1-6; D ambiguous. The CDR3 spans 11 residues. The V and J ends lost 12 bases and 6 bases respectively, with 8 bases between them. The germline V gene has CDR1 KGHDR and CDR2 SFDVKD.

This chain links TRBV11-2 with TRBJ1-2; the D gene is possibly TRBD1 (6 bases). Per the germline V gene, CDR1 is SGHAT and CDR2 is FQNNGV. This CDR3 spans 13 amino acids. Deletions cut 0 bases from V and 8 bases from J, with 10 bases between. The CDR3 loop reads CASSLDPGQGYTF. The DNA of the CDR3 is TGTGCCAGCAGCTTAGACCCTGGACAGGGCTACACCTTC. Supplemented by reference TRBV11-2 and TRBJ1-2, the full variable domain reads EAGVAQSPRYKIIEKRQSVAFWCNPISGHATLYWYQQILGQGPKLLIQFQNNGVVDDSQLPKDRFSAERLKGVDSTLKIQPAKLEDSAVYLCASSLDPGQGYTFGSGTRLTVV.

This clone was seen a few times. The genes are TRBV5-1 and TRBJ1-5; perhaps TRBD1 as D (5 bases). The CDR3 extends over 15 amino acids. Trimming took off 5 bases at V and 6 bases at J, with 18 bases between the two ends. Germline CDR1 reads SGHRS; CDR2 reads YFSETQ. The CDR3 here is CASSPGDGLSQPQHF. The CDR3 nucleotides are TGCGCCAGCAGTCCGGGGGACGGCTTGAGTCAGCCCCAGCATTTT.

This rearrangement joins TRBV6-6 to TRBJ2-7, with TRBD2 matching 12 bases. Germline V gene sequence: CDR1 MNHNY, CDR2 SVGAGI (reference sequence). The CDR3 consists of 14 residues. V lost 6 bases and J lost 4; bases outside the gene matches: 4. CDR3 sequence (DNA): TGTGCCAGCAGCCTGACTAGCGGGAGTTACGAGCAGTACGTC. This gives the protein CASSLTSGSYEQYV.

V is TRBV6-6 and J is TRBJ1-2, with a weak D call TRBD1 (6 bases). The V gene's germline CDR1 is MNHNY and CDR2 SVGAGI (reference sequence). This CDR3 is built from 14 residues. V was clipped by 7 bases and J by 6 bases, with 18 bases between them. The CDR3 is CASILGDMSDGYTF. In DNA, the CDR3 is TGTGCCAGCATCCTTGGGGACATGAGTGATGGCTACACCTTC.

The CDR3 spells CASLLQGGSGNTIYF. The CDR3 bases are TGTGCCAGCCTTCTACAGGGGGGCTCTGGAAACACCATATATTTT. V and J are TRBV2 and TRBJ1-3, with 8 positions matching TRBD1. This CDR3 is built from 15 residues. Germline V gene sequence: CDR1 SNHLY, CDR2 FYNNEI. The J segment lost 0 bases and the V segment lost 8 bases, leaving 6 bases of the junction unmatched.

The chain recombines TRBV6-5 with TRBJ1-5; no clear D gene. Germline V gene lookup returns CDR1 MNHEY and CDR2 SVGAGI. V was trimmed by 5 bases and J by 4 bases, leaving 9 bases between them. CDR3 length: 13 amino acids. This chain's CDR3 is CASSLQENQPQHF. DNA for the CDR3: TGTGCCAGCAGTCTCCAGGAAAATCAGCCCCAGCATTTT.

This clone was counted between two and nine times. This chain connects TRBV4-2 to TRBJ1-2; D possibly corresponds to TRBD1 (6 bases). Trimming took 3 bases from V and 4 from J, leaving 15 bases between them. This CDR3 has 15 amino acids. Germline-derived CDR1 and CDR2 are LGHNA and YNFKEQ. DNA of the CDR3: TGTGCCAGCAGCCAGGTGGGGGGGCCGATCTATGGCTACACCTTC. This sequence encodes CASSQVGGPIYGYTF.

V and J are TRBV6-5 and TRBJ2-1; D is uncertain. Trimming removed 7 bases at V and 1 base at J, with 11 bases between. Germline V CDR1 and CDR2: MNHEY, SVGAGI. This CDR3 is built from 14 residues. The CDR3 is CASTLRVSYNEQFF. In nucleotides, the CDR3 is TGTGCCAGCACACTTCGGGTATCCTACAATGAGCAGTTCTTC.

The genes are TRBV2 and TRBJ1-2; no clear D. V lost 5 bases, J lost 0 bases, and 7 bases lay in between. Germline CDR1 is SNHLY and CDR2 is FYNNEI. The CDR3 has 13 residues. CDR3 DNA: TGTGCCAGCAGTAGCAAAACTAACTATGGCTACACCTTC. Its translation is CASSSKTNYGYTF.

This chain joins TRBV7-8 and TRBJ2-5; TRBD1 might be the D (5 bases). The germline V and J ends were trimmed by 4 bases and 2 bases, with 11 bases remaining between them. Germline V lookup: CDR1 SGHVS, CDR2 FQNEAQ. The CDR3 totals 14 residues. CDR3 DNA sequence: TGTGCCAGCAGCTCCAGGGCCAGACAAGAGACCCAGTACTTC. Encoded protein: CASSSRARQETQYF.

The chain is built from TRBV29-1 and TRBJ1-4; D uncertain. Trimming shortened V by 2 bases and J by 7 bases, and 11 bases separated the two germline ends. The CDR3 runs to 13 residues. Per germline, CDR1 SQVTM and CDR2 ANQGSEA. CDR3 in amino acids: CSVELGRIEKLFF. The CDR3 DNA sequence: TGCAGCGTTGAATTAGGGAGAATTGAAAAACTGTTTTTT.

The J gene is TRBJ1-4, the V gene TRBV16, with a possible D match to TRBD1 (5 bases). Germline-derived CDR1 and CDR2 are KGHSY and FQNENV. CDR3 length: 15 amino acids. The V end lost 2 bases, the J end lost 4 bases, and 11 bases lay between the germline ends. CDR3 protein: CASSQASQGNEKLFF. In nucleotides, the CDR3 is TGTGCCAGCAGCCAAGCTTCGCAGGGTAATGAAAAACTGTTTTTT.

The chain carries TRBV29-1 and TRBJ2-1; TRBD2 aligns across 9 bases. The V segment lost 3 bases and the J segment 4 bases; nucleotides outside the gene matches: 4. This CDR3 is 14 amino acids long. In germline, CDR1 is SQVTM, CDR2 ANQGSEA. CDR3 nucleotides: TGCAGCGTTGATGGGCTAGCGGGGTACAATGAGCAGTTCTTC. It codes for CSVDGLAGYNEQFF.

The chain joins TRBV10-3 to TRBJ1-2; the D is unclear. The CDR3 has 17 residues. Deletions cut 2 bases from V and 0 bases from J, with 16 bases between. Germline V gene sequence: CDR1 ENHRY, CDR2 SYGVKD. The CDR3 is CAISEGRWPSTNYGYTF. DNA for the CDR3: TGTGCCATCAGTGAGGGCAGGTGGCCCTCCACTAACTATGGCTACACCTTC.

The chain joins TRBV11-1 to TRBJ2-1; D not resolved. V was cut by 1 base and J by 6 bases, with 10 bases left in between. The CDR3 extends over 14 amino acids. CDR1 SGHAT and CDR2 FQDESV come from the germline V gene (reference sequence). The chain's CDR3 is CASSLDTRGNEQFF. The CDR3 DNA is TGTGCCAGCAGCTTAGACACCCGAGGCAATGAGCAGTTCTTC.

The chain has TRBV2 and TRBJ1-5; D perhaps matches TRBD1 (6 bases). Germline CDR1 reads SNHLY; CDR2 reads FYNNEI. The CDR3 extends over 15 amino acids. V lost 7 bases and J 6 bases, leaving 19 bases between the germline ends. CDR3 sequence reads: CASTAPPGVGQPQHF. In nucleotides, the CDR3 is TGTGCCAGCACCGCCCCCCCAGGGGTTGGTCAGCCCCAGCATTTT.

V usage is TRBV27 and J usage is TRBJ2-5, with a weak D call TRBD2 (5 bases). V lost 3 bases, J lost 0 bases, and 8 bases lay in between. The length of the CDR3 is 14 residues. CDR1 and CDR2 (germline): MNHEY, SMNVEV (reference sequence). This CDR3 reads CASSLAGYQETQYF. The CDR3 DNA sequence: TGTGCCAGCAGTTTGGCGGGCTACCAAGAGACCCAGTACTTC.